This entry features one T cell receptor beta chain sequence. Its antigen is unknown. Relative to the germline gene, one junction end is altered; a read error may explain this. The entry originates in a study of T cell repertoires in cytomegalovirus infection. On the study more broadly: CMV epitopes that were recently identified and HLA-C-restricted were used alongside well-studied HLA-B-restricted ones. Indications came from public TCR beta signatures; they pointed to CMV infection and to a matching HLA type.

Regarding the study as a whole: Cumulated frequencies of public TCR beta families served to identify carriers of CMV plus the relevant HLA. CMV-specific HLA-C-restricted TCR beta clonotypes dominated the ex vivo response.

TCRdb reanalysed the reads using MiXCR and keeps one entry per CDR3 protein. The table shows 95,000 to 150,000 distinct CDR3 sequences, with 30% to 40% occurring only once. The TCR originated in a human donor in good health (CMV status not recorded). Some clones in this sample may be carry-over from other donors' samples. The source was CD8+ T cells from cultured PBMCs, collected from culture after CMV antigen stimulation.

The chain's CDR3 is CVSMRRGTRTFTSTDTQYF. The DNA of the CDR3 is TGTGTCAGTATGCGGCGGGGGACTAGGACGTTTACTAGCACAGATACGCAGTATTTT. This chain connects TRBV19 to TRBJ2-3; 8 positions match TRBD2. This CDR3 has 19 residues. Germline loops: CDR1 LNHDA, CDR2 SQIVND (reference sequence).